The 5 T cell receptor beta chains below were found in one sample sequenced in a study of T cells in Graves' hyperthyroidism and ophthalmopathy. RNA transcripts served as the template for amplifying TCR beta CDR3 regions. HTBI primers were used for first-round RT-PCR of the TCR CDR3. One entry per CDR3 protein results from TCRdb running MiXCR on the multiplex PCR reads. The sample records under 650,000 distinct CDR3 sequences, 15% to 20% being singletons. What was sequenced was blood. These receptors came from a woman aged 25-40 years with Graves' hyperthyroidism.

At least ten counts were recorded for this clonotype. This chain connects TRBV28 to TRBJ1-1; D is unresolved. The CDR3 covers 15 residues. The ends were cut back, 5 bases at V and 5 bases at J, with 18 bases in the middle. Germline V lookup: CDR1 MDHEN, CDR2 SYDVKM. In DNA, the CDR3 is TGTGCCAGCAGTGACGGGTCTTCCCGAGGGACTGAAGCTTTCTTT. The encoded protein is CASSDGSSRGTEAFF.

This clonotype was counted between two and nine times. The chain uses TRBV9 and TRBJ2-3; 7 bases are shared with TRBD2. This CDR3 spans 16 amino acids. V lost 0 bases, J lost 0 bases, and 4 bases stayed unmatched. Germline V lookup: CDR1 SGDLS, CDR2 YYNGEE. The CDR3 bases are TGTGCCAGCAGCGTAGAGGCGGGAGCGAGCACAGATACGCAGTATTTT. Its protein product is CASSVEAGASTDTQYF.

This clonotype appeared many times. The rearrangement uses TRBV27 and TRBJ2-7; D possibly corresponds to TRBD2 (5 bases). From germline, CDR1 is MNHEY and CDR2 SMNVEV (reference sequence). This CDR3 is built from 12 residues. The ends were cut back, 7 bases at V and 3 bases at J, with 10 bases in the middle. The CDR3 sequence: CASKGVSYEQYF. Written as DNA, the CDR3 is TGTGCCAGCAAGGGAGTTAGCTACGAGCAGTACTTC.

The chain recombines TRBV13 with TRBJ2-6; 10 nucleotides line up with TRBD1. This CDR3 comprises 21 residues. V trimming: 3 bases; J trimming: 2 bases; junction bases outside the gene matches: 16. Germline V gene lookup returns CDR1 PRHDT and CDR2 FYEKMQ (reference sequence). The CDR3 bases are TGTGCCAGCAGCTTCTACCGGGACAGGGGAAAGGTTACGGCTGGGGCCAACGTCCTGACTTTC. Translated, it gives CASSFYRDRGKVTAGANVLTF.

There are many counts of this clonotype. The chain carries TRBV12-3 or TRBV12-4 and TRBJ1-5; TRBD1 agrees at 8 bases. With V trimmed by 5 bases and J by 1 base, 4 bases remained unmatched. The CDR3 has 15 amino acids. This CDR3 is CASSPRTGSNQPQHF. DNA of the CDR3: TGTGCCAGCAGTCCCCGGACAGGGAGCAATCAGCCCCAGCATTTT.